The sequence of this T cell receptor (beta chain) was determined in a study of blood T cell repertoires in COVID-19. Overall study context: Samples taken during acute and convalescent COVID-19 were collected in the United States, Italy and Spain. From T cells, B-cell-depleted T cells, or PBMCs came the material, which was cDNA or gDNA.

Original handling: Cell counts per sample came from amplifying reference gene primers. Measured with immunoSEQ multiplex PCR; TCRdb has only the in-frame clones, and not every one. Clonal size and the V and J genes are those of that table, whereas D and trimming came from the DNA. The data show under 300,000 clones, approximately 91% seen once. Germline CDR1 and CDR2: MNHEY and SMNVEV (reference sequence). This CDR3 is built from 17 residues. Losses at the gene ends were 0 bases for V and 5 bases for J; bases not matched to a gene: 7. The V gene is TRBV27, the J gene TRBJ2-1; 10 bases line up with TRBD2. Sequenced: peripheral blood. The receptor comes from a middle-aged woman who had recovered from COVID-19. The CDR3 nucleotides read TGTGCCAGCAGTTTATCGAGCGGGGGGGCATTGGACAATGAGCAGTTCTTC. It is translated as CASSLSSGGALDNEQFF.